The rows below give T cell receptor beta chains drawn from one sample of a study of breast tumors, draining lymph nodes, adjacent tissues. TCRdb redid the calling of the multiplex PCR reads with MiXCR, one entry per CDR3 protein. The table records around 250,000 distinct CDR3 sequences, roughly a third of them present only once. The material sequenced was axillary lymph node tissue. These receptors were taken from a female donor with breast cancer. Some clones in this sample may be carry-over from other donors' samples. Each CDR3 is given with its conserved first and last residue. Each record gives: clone size, D gene, V gene, J gene, CDR3 protein, CDR3 DNA. D genes are given only for firm matches. The size of a clone is reported for some rows only, either as once, few or many, or as a class for expanded clones.

clone size: many; D gene: -; V gene: TRBV7-9; J gene: TRBJ1-2; CDR3 protein: CASSLTTTPNYGYPF; CDR3 DNA: TGTGCCAGCAGCTTAACAACGACACCTAACTATGGCTACCCCTTC
clone size: many; D gene: -; V gene: TRBV7-2; J gene: TRBJ1-5; CDR3 protein: CASSPQGLGSNQPQHF; CDR3 DNA: TGTGCCAGCAGCCCACAGGGCTTGGGTAGCAATCAGCCCCAGCATTTT
clone size: -; D gene: -; V gene: TRBV11-3; J gene: TRBJ1-6; CDR3 protein: CASSLVGRFSPLHF; CDR3 DNA: TGTGCCAGCAGCTTAGTTGGCAGGTTTTCACCCCTCCACTTT
clone size: many; D gene: -; V gene: TRBV6-6; J gene: TRBJ2-5; CDR3 protein: CASSYTRETQYF; CDR3 DNA: TGTGCCAGCAGTTACACCAGAGAGACCCAGTACTTC
clone size: many; D gene: -; V gene: TRBV3-1; J gene: TRBJ1-6; CDR3 protein: CASSPENSYNSPLHF; CDR3 DNA: TGTGCCAGCAGCCCCGAGAACTCCTATAATTCACCCCTCCACTTT
clone size: -; D gene: TRBD1; V gene: TRBV6-6; J gene: TRBJ2-7; CDR3 protein: CASSPKPGTGPLYEQYF; CDR3 DNA: TGTGCCAGCAGTCCCAAGCCGGGGACAGGGCCTCTTTACGAGCAGTACTTC
clone size: many; D gene: -; V gene: TRBV12-3/TRBV12-4; J gene: TRBJ1-3; CDR3 protein: CASRKRRSTIYF; CDR3 DNA: TGTGCCAGCAGAAAACGGAGGAGCACCATATATTTT
clone size: -; D gene: TRBD1; V gene: TRBV9; J gene: TRBJ1-2; CDR3 protein: CASSDGPGTGGGYTF; CDR3 DNA: TGTGCCAGCAGCGACGGTCCCGGGACAGGGGGTGGCTACACCTTC
clone size: many; D gene: -; V gene: TRBV15; J gene: TRBJ2-1; CDR3 protein: CATSREGTASWQFF; CDR3 DNA: TGTGCCACCAGCAGAGAGGGTACCGCCTCATGGCAGTTCTTC
clone size: -; D gene: -; V gene: TRBV4-3; J gene: TRBJ1-4; CDR3 protein: CASSQDAGSATNEKLFF; CDR3 DNA: TGCGCCAGCAGCCAAGACGCAGGGAGTGCAACTAATGAAAAACTGTTTTTT
clone size: -; D gene: -; V gene: TRBV12-3/TRBV12-4; J gene: TRBJ2-5; CDR3 protein: CACRSTSRETQYF; CDR3 DNA: TGTGCCTGCAGGTCAACTAGTAGAGAGACCCAGTACTTC
clone size: many; D gene: -; V gene: TRBV11-2; J gene: TRBJ1-2; CDR3 protein: CASSLGSRVHYGYTF; CDR3 DNA: TGTGCCAGCAGCTTAGGGTCGAGGGTTCACTATGGCTACACCTTC
clone size: -; D gene: -; V gene: TRBV7-3; J gene: TRBJ1-1; CDR3 protein: CASSLEWGMNTEAFF; CDR3 DNA: TGTGCCAGCAGCTTAGAGTGGGGCATGAACACTGAAGCTTTCTTT
clone size: many; D gene: TRBD1; V gene: TRBV24-1; J gene: TRBJ2-3; CDR3 protein: CATSDSWDRSTDTQYF; CDR3 DNA: TGTGCCACCAGTGATTCTTGGGACAGGAGCACAGATACGCAGTATTTT
clone size: many; D gene: -; V gene: TRBV15; J gene: TRBJ2-7; CDR3 protein: CATSHRSGEQYF; CDR3 DNA: TGTGCCACCAGCCACCGGTCGGGAGAGCAGTACTTC
clone size: few; D gene: TRBD1; V gene: TRBV10-3; J gene: TRBJ2-7; CDR3 protein: CATGQAPYEQYF; CDR3 DNA: TGTGCCACTGGACAGGCCCCCTACGAGCAGTACTTC
clone size: many; D gene: -; V gene: TRBV19; J gene: TRBJ2-3; CDR3 protein: CASSLTGTTDTQYF; CDR3 DNA: TGTGCCAGTAGTCTTACAGGGACGACAGATACGCAGTATTTT
clone size: few; D gene: TRBD1; V gene: TRBV28; J gene: TRBJ2-3; CDR3 protein: CASSSRTGRADTQYF; CDR3 DNA: TGTGCCAGCAGTTCACGGACAGGAAGGGCGGATACGCAGTATTTT
clone size: -; D gene: -; V gene: TRBV25-1; J gene: TRBJ2-7; CDR3 protein: CASSQGGAASSYEQYF; CDR3 DNA: TGTGCCAGCAGCCAGGGGGGGGCGGCGAGCTCCTACGAGCAGTACTTC
clone size: -; D gene: -; V gene: TRBV7-2; J gene: TRBJ1-4; CDR3 protein: CASSLGRGRATEKLFF; CDR3 DNA: TGTGCCAGCAGCTTAGGAAGGGGCAGGGCGACTGAAAAACTGTTTTTT
clone size: many; D gene: -; V gene: TRBV11-2; J gene: TRBJ1-3; CDR3 protein: CASSPLRGGSVLNTIYF; CDR3 DNA: TGTGCCAGCAGCCCCCTACGAGGAGGCTCCGTTTTGAACACCATATATTTT
clone size: many; D gene: TRBD1; V gene: TRBV5-1; J gene: TRBJ2-3; CDR3 protein: CASSLSGQGAPDTQYF; CDR3 DNA: TGCGCCAGCAGCTTGTCCGGACAGGGGGCCCCAGATACGCAGTATTTT
clone size: -; D gene: TRBD2; V gene: TRBV11-2; J gene: TRBJ2-1; CDR3 protein: CASSPNLAGSSHNEQFF; CDR3 DNA: TGTGCCAGCAGCCCCAATCTAGCGGGGAGCTCCCACAATGAGCAGTTCTTC
clone size: -; D gene: TRBD1; V gene: TRBV7-3; J gene: TRBJ1-1; CDR3 protein: CASSLTHDRGLTEAFF; CDR3 DNA: TGTGCCAGCAGCTTAACTCATGACAGGGGTCTAACTGAAGCTTTCTTT
clone size: many; D gene: -; V gene: TRBV20-1; J gene: TRBJ2-5; CDR3 protein: CSARTYIGNTRETQYF; CDR3 DNA: TGCAGTGCAAGGACTTATATCGGGAACACCCGAGAGACCCAGTACTTC
clone size: many; D gene: -; V gene: TRBV29-1; J gene: TRBJ1-2; CDR3 protein: CSVAQKNYGYTF; CDR3 DNA: TGCAGCGTCGCTCAGAAAAACTATGGCTACACCTTC
clone size: many; D gene: -; V gene: TRBV20-1; J gene: TRBJ1-5; CDR3 protein: CSVSTAYSNQPQHF; CDR3 DNA: TGCAGTGTCTCGACGGCATATAGCAATCAGCCCCAGCATTTT
clone size: many; D gene: -; V gene: TRBV10-3; J gene: TRBJ2-2; CDR3 protein: CAIKTAFGTGELFF; CDR3 DNA: TGTGCCATCAAAACAGCCTTCGGGACCGGGGAGCTGTTTTTT
clone size: many; D gene: TRBD1; V gene: TRBV6-6; J gene: TRBJ2-3; CDR3 protein: CATQDRVSTDTQYF; CDR3 DNA: TGTGCCACCCAGGACAGGGTCAGCACAGATACGCAGTATTTT
clone size: many; D gene: -; V gene: TRBV7-9; J gene: TRBJ2-7; CDR3 protein: CASSLSGEQYF; CDR3 DNA: TGTGCCAGCAGCTTATCGGGGGAGCAGTACTTC
clone size: -; D gene: -; V gene: TRBV4-2; J gene: TRBJ1-3; CDR3 protein: CASSQDASLNYGYTIYF; CDR3 DNA: TGTGCCAGCAGCCAAGATGCCAGTCTTAACTATGGCTACACCATATATTTT
clone size: -; D gene: -; V gene: TRBV18; J gene: TRBJ2-5; CDR3 protein: CASSPNAAGQETQYF; CDR3 DNA: TGTGCCAGCTCACCAAATGCGGCGGGGCAAGAGACCCAGTACTTC
clone size: -; D gene: -; V gene: TRBV3-1; J gene: TRBJ2-2; CDR3 protein: CASRPSGGRRGTGELFF; CDR3 DNA: TGTGCCAGCAGACCTTCCGGGGGAAGGAGGGGCACCGGGGAGCTGTTTTTT
clone size: -; D gene: -; V gene: TRBV11-3; J gene: TRBJ1-5; CDR3 protein: CASSTRQPQHF; CDR3 DNA: TGTGCCAGCAGCACGAGACAGCCCCAGCATTTT
clone size: many; D gene: -; V gene: TRBV11-3; J gene: TRBJ2-1; CDR3 protein: CASSLVRNEQFF; CDR3 DNA: TGTGCCAGCAGCTTAGTTAGGAATGAGCAGTTCTTC
clone size: few; D gene: TRBD1; V gene: TRBV12-3/TRBV12-4; J gene: TRBJ1-6; CDR3 protein: CASSPGQGDSPLHF; CDR3 DNA: TGTGCCAGCAGTCCTGGACAGGGAGATTCACCCCTCCACTTT
clone size: -; D gene: -; V gene: TRBV6-5; J gene: TRBJ1-6; CDR3 protein: CASSRQEINSPLHF; CDR3 DNA: TGTGCCAGCAGTCGACAGGAGATTAATTCACCCCTCCACTTT
clone size: many; D gene: -; V gene: TRBV10-2; J gene: TRBJ2-7; CDR3 protein: CASSESKGRPSYEQYF; CDR3 DNA: TGCGCCAGCAGTGAGTCAAAGGGGAGGCCCTCCTACGAGCAGTACTTC
clone size: many; D gene: TRBD1; V gene: TRBV11-3; J gene: TRBJ2-1; CDR3 protein: CASSLARTGGSEQFF; CDR3 DNA: TGTGCCAGCAGCTTAGCCCGGACAGGGGGCAGTGAGCAGTTCTTC
clone size: -; D gene: -; V gene: TRBV6-5; J gene: TRBJ2-7; CDR3 protein: CACRDGSSYEQYF; CDR3 DNA: TGTGCCTGCAGAGACGGAAGCTCCTACGAGCAGTACTTC
clone size: many; D gene: TRBD2; V gene: TRBV24-1; J gene: TRBJ2-5; CDR3 protein: CATSDSRGGHQETQYF; CDR3 DNA: TGTGCCACCAGTGATTCGCGGGGGGGCCATCAAGAGACCCAGTACTTC
clone size: -; D gene: TRBD1; V gene: TRBV19; J gene: TRBJ1-6; CDR3 protein: CASSMEWGQPSPLHF; CDR3 DNA: TGTGCCAGTAGTATGGAATGGGGACAGCCCTCACCCCTCCACTTT
clone size: many; D gene: -; V gene: TRBV10-2; J gene: TRBJ2-2; CDR3 protein: CASGLPGAGELFF; CDR3 DNA: TGCGCCAGCGGCCTCCCGGGCGCCGGGGAGCTGTTTTTT